This TCR beta chain was documented in a study of T cell changes during pregnancy in multiple sclerosis (dated by TCRdb to between 2019 and 2020). Broadly, across the study: The study examined how the T cell repertoire changed over the course of pregnancy in women with multiple sclerosis.

The CDR3 has 13 amino acids, counting the end cysteine and phenylalanine. Only the CDR3 portion is preserved as DNA: 39 bases, with reading frame beginning at the first base. V is reduced by 3 bases and J by 0 bases, leaving a spacing of 6 bases between them. The germline V gene specifies MDHEN as CDR1 and SYDVKM as CDR2. As concerns this clone: Its antigen target is currently unknown. One base away there is no much larger clone; base qualities are not given.

Libraries were built with the immunoSEQ multiplex PCR assay. Held by TCRdb, this immuneACCESS table contains in-frame sequences only and omits some clones. Under half of the omission traces to an unresolved V gene where checked; the cause of the rest is unknown. The sample has about 29,000 clones on record, 75% to 90% of them singletons. Roughly 6.8% of the sample goes to the ten largest clones. This TCR came from a female donor with multiple sclerosis, enrolled in a pregnancy study. Material: CD8+ T cells from peripheral blood mononuclear cells, obtained after pregnancy. The chain couples TRBV28 to TRBJ2-7, with the D segment identity uncertain. At the DNA level, the sequence is TGTGCCAGCAGTTTTGCGAGCTCCTACGAGCAGTACTTC. Translated, it gives CASSFASSYEQYF.